This T cell receptor beta chain was captured in a study of blood T cell repertoires in COVID-19. Study context: Sample material is recorded as cDNA or gDNA derived from T cells, B-cell-depleted T cells, or PBMCs.

The authors' processing: Reference gene primer amplification gave estimated nucleated cell counts. Using immunoSEQ multiplex PCR, the repertoire was profiled, and TCRdb retains in-frame clones only, with some absent. The DNA gave D and trimming, while V, J and clone size come from that table. The sample shows about 220,000 clones, 70% to 90% of them seen only once. Germline V lookup: CDR1 SGHRS, CDR2 YFSETQ. With V trimmed by 6 bases and J by 0 bases, 4 bases remained unmatched. The length of the CDR3 is 15 residues. The receptor was derived from a man in his fifties or sixties who had recovered from COVID-19. The chain recombines TRBV5-1 with TRBJ2-1, with 9 bases identical to TRBD2. Sample: peripheral blood. The CDR3 sequence: CASKGREGSYNEQFF. Written as DNA, the CDR3 is TGCGCCAGCAAAGGGCGGGAGGGCTCCTACAATGAGCAGTTCTTC. Drawing the rest from reference TRBV5-1 and TRBJ2-1, the complete variable domain is KAGVTQTPRYLIKTRGQQVTLSCSPISGHRSVSWYQQTPGQGLQFLFEYFSETQRNKGNFPGRFSGRQFSNSRSEMNVSTLELGDSALYLCASKGREGSYNEQFFGPGTRLTVL.